The 32 T cell receptor beta chains in this list originate from one sample, sequenced in a study of T cell repertoires in cytomegalovirus infection. Using its own MiXCR run on the reads, TCRdb lists one record per CDR3 protein. The sample shows 370,000 or so distinct CDR3 sequences, around a third of them seen only once. The antigens these receptors bind are not known. Specimen: cultured PBMCs, collected from culture after CMV antigen stimulation. Receptor source: a human donor in good health (CMV status not recorded). Some clones in this sample may be carry-over from other donors' samples.

The V gene is TRBV27, the J gene TRBJ2-1, with D unclear. The germline V and J ends were trimmed by 6 bases and 5 bases, with 11 bases remaining between them. CDR3 length equals 13 residues. CDR1 and CDR2 from the germline V gene are MNHEY and SMNVEV (reference sequence). The CDR3 region is CASSLTPNNEQFF. In DNA form, the CDR3 reads TGTGCCAGCAGCCTTACTCCTAACAATGAGCAGTTCTTC.

In this sample, this clonotype turned up a few times. The rearrangement links TRBV7-2 to TRBJ2-2; 7 positions agree with TRBD2. V gave up 5 bases and J gave up 5 bases; unmatched junction bases: 8. The V gene's germline CDR1 is SGHTA and CDR2 FQGNSA. CDR3 length equals 15 residues. The CDR3 region has the DNA TGTGCCAGCAGCAAACAAATGGGGGGGACCGGGGAGCTGTTTTTT. Residues: CASSKQMGGTGELFF. Variable domain in full (rest from reference TRBV7-2 and TRBJ2-2): GAGVSQSPSNKVTEKGKDVELRCDPISGHTALYWYRQSLGQGLEFLIYFQGNSAPDKSGLPSDRFSAERTGGSVSTLTIQRTQQEDSAVYLCASSKQMGGTGELFFGEGSRLTVL.

The chain uses TRBV4-2 and TRBJ2-6; TRBD2 agrees at 10 bases. The junction had 10 bases not matched to a gene; V was cut back by 0 bases and J by 2 bases. Germline V gene sequence: CDR1 LGHNA, CDR2 YNFKEQ. The CDR3 contains 20 residues. CDR3 DNA: TGTGCCAGCAGCCAAGACAGTACTAGCGGGATTGGCCCTGGGGCCAACGTCCTGACTTTC. As protein: CASSQDSTSGIGPGANVLTF.

This clonotype has just a few counts. The gene calls are TRBV18 and TRBJ1-5; D is possibly TRBD1 (5 bases). Looked up from germline, CDR1 is KGHSH and CDR2 is LQKENI. V dropped 6 bases and J dropped 5 bases, with 20 bases sitting between them. The CDR3 is made up of 16 amino acids. DNA of the CDR3: TGTGCCAGCTCGCCCCGGCCTAGGGGCGCGTATCAGCCCCAGCATTTT. Its protein product is CASSPRPRGAYQPQHF.

This clonotype was counted once. V and J are TRBV12-3 or TRBV12-4 and TRBJ2-3; maybe TRBD1 (6 bases). V was clipped by 7 bases and J by 4 bases, with 15 bases between them. This CDR3 comprises 14 residues. Written as DNA, the CDR3 is TGTGCCAGCACCCGAACAGGGAGCGCAGATACGCAGTATTTT. Protein product: CASTRTGSADTQYF.

This clonotype was detected ten times or more. This chain connects TRBV7-2 to TRBJ2-7; D remains unclear. The germline V and J ends were trimmed by 0 bases and 0 bases, with 6 bases remaining between them. The CDR3 covers 14 residues. Per germline, CDR1 SGHTA and CDR2 FQGNSA. The CDR3 region is CASSLAATSYEQYF. For the CDR3, the DNA is TGTGCCAGCAGCTTAGCGGCAACCTCCTACGAGCAGTACTTC.

The rearrangement joins TRBV6-2 or TRBV6-3 to TRBJ1-5; tentatively, D is TRBD1 (6 bases). Germline CDR1 is MNHEY and CDR2 is SVGEGT. The length of the CDR3 is 15 residues. Trimming took off 5 bases at V and 0 bases at J, with 11 bases between the two ends. In nucleotides, the CDR3 is TGTGCCAGCAGTACGACAGGATATAGCAATCAGCCCCAGCATTTT. Translated, it gives CASSTTGYSNQPQHF.

The chain links TRBV5-1 to TRBJ2-5, with TRBD1 matching over 8 bases. The CDR3 consists of 15 residues. Germline values: CDR1 SGHRS, CDR2 YFSETQ. The junction had 7 bases not matched to a gene; V was cut back by 4 bases and J by 2 bases. CDR3 in DNA: TGCGCCAGCAGCCTACGGACAGGGTATCAAGAGACCCAGTACTTC. It codes for CASSLRTGYQETQYF.

The rearrangement links TRBV6-2 or TRBV6-3 to TRBJ2-7, with D perhaps matching TRBD1 (6 bases). Per the germline V gene, CDR1 is MNHEY and CDR2 is SVGEGT. The ends were cut back, 2 bases at V and 2 bases at J, with 13 bases in the middle. The CDR3 is made up of 15 amino acids. The CDR3 protein is CASSYRQVGAYEQYF. The CDR3 nucleotides read TGTGCCAGCAGTTACCGACAGGTCGGCGCCTACGAGCAGTACTTC.

This rearrangement joins TRBV29-1 to TRBJ2-1, with D unclear. The V end was cut by 8 bases, the J end by 0 bases, with 8 bases between. This CDR3 contains 12 residues. From germline, CDR1 is SQVTM and CDR2 ANQGSEA. The DNA for the CDR3 is TGCAGCCCTATGAGCTCCTACAATGAGCAGTTCTTC. It yields the protein CSPMSSYNEQFF.

The rearrangement links TRBV7-2 to TRBJ2-3, with D uncertain. Trimming stripped 1 base from V and 6 bases from J, with 14 bases between. The V gene's germline CDR1 is SGHTA and CDR2 FQGNSA. This CDR3 is 15 amino acids long. CDR3 amino acids: CASSLGSGYLDTQYF. The CDR3 nucleotides read TGTGCCAGCAGCTTAGGGTCCGGCTACCTGGATACGCAGTATTTT.

The table lists this clonotype with a few counts. The V and J genes are TRBV19 and TRBJ2-2, with TRBD2 identical over 7 bases. Germline CDR1 and CDR2: LNHDA and SQIVND (reference sequence). The CDR3 runs to 15 residues. The trim removed 8 bases at V and 9 bases at J, leaving 15 bases unmatched. The CDR3 reads CASALDGTTLRELFF. Here the CDR3 DNA reads TGTGCCAGTGCCCTAGACGGGACTACGTTACGGGAGCTGTTTTTT.

CDR3 sequence (DNA): TGTGCCAGCAGCTCCAAAAGCCGGGACAGGGCCTTCTATGGCTACACCTTC. Amino acids: CASSSKSRDRAFYGYTF. The gene calls are TRBV6-5 and TRBJ1-2; 9 positions match TRBD1. The V segment lost 6 bases and the J segment 4 bases; nucleotides outside the gene matches: 15. The V gene's germline CDR1 is MNHEY and CDR2 SVGAGI. This CDR3 region has 17 residues.

The CDR3 here is CSARDPRLGVQPQHF. For the CDR3, the DNA is TGCAGTGCTAGAGATCCGAGACTTGGAGTCCAGCCCCAGCATTTT. The chain has TRBV20-1 and TRBJ1-5; D call uncertain. The CDR3 consists of 15 residues. Germline lookup yields CDR1 DFQATT and CDR2 SNEGSKA (reference sequence). Trimming pared 0 bases from V and 7 bases from J, leaving 16 bases between.

There are many counts of this clonotype. The V gene is TRBV6-1, the J gene TRBJ1-6; tentatively, D is TRBD1 (5 bases). Germline values: CDR1 MNHNS, CDR2 SASEGT. CDR3 size: 13 residues. V was cut by 4 bases and J by 5 bases, with 6 bases left in between. Written as DNA, the CDR3 is TGTGCCAGCAGTGGCAGGGATAATTCACCCCTCCACTTT. This translates into CASSGRDNSPLHF.

This clonotype was seen only a few times. The V call is TRBV12-3 or TRBV12-4, the J call TRBJ1-1; D uncertain. This CDR3 has 13 residues. V lost 3 bases and J lost 1, with 6 bases in between. CDR3 sequence: CASSFQANTEAFF. The DNA for the CDR3 is TGTGCCAGCAGTTTTCAGGCGAACACTGAAGCTTTCTTT.

This clonotype was recorded at least ten times. The chain recombines TRBV7-2 with TRBJ2-3, with 8 bases that match TRBD2. Germline trimming cut 6 bases from V and 6 bases from J; bases unmatched to any gene: 11. Germline-derived CDR1 and CDR2 are SGHTA and FQGNSA. The CDR3 contains 15 residues. The chain's CDR3 is CASRPTSGAQDTQYF. Written as DNA, the CDR3 is TGTGCCAGCAGACCCACTAGCGGAGCACAGGATACGCAGTATTTT.

In this sample, this clonotype turned up a few times. This chain connects TRBV20-1 to TRBJ2-3; tentatively, D is TRBD2 (5 bases). The V end was cut by 0 bases, the J end by 2 bases, with 12 bases between. The germline gives CDR1 DFQATT, CDR2 SNEGSKA (reference sequence). This CDR3 is built from 15 residues. Here the CDR3 reads CSARDLERPTDTQYF. In nucleotides, the CDR3 is TGCAGTGCTAGAGATCTGGAGCGGCCCACAGATACGCAGTATTTT.

The rearrangement joins TRBV4-1 to TRBJ2-1, with D hard to call. The germline V gene encodes CDR1 MGHRA and CDR2 YSYEKL. This CDR3 is 12 amino acids long. Trimming shortened V by 3 bases and J by 4 bases, and 4 bases separated the two germline ends. The CDR3 coding sequence is TGCGCCAGCAGCCAGATATACAATGAGCAGTTCTTC. Its translation: CASSQIYNEQFF.

There are a few counts of this clonotype. CDR3 in amino acids: CASSISSINEQYF. The CDR3 DNA reads TGTGCCAGTAGTATATCTAGCATCAACGAGCAGTACTTC. The J gene is TRBJ2-7, the V gene TRBV19, with D maybe TRBD2 (5 bases). The CDR3 consists of 13 residues. V was trimmed by 2 bases and J by 5 bases, leaving 10 bases between them. CDR1 is LNHDA, CDR2 SQIVND, per germline (reference sequence).

This clonotype has more than one count but fewer than ten. This chain uses TRBV2 with TRBJ2-2, with TRBD1 identical over 9 bases. This CDR3 is built from 14 residues. CDR1 and CDR2 from the germline V gene are SNHLY and FYNNEI. The V gene end was trimmed by 8 bases and the J gene end by 5 bases; junction bases not matched to a gene: 6. CDR3 DNA: TGTGCCAGCCATGTGGGACAGGGTACCGGGGAGCTGTTTTTT. Translated: CASHVGQGTGELFF.

In this sample, this clonotype turned up many times. This chain uses TRBV7-8 with TRBJ1-2; D not resolved. The CDR3 spans 13 residues. Germline V gene data show CDR1 as SGHVS and CDR2 as FQNEAQ. V was trimmed by 1 base and J by 4 bases, leaving 7 bases between them. CDR3 loop: CASSLDHGYGYTF. The DNA of the CDR3 is TGTGCCAGCAGCTTAGATCACGGCTATGGCTACACCTTC. Full variable domain (remainder filled in from reference TRBV7-8 and TRBJ1-2): GAGVSQSPRYKVAKRGQDVALRCDPISGHVSLFWYQQALGQGPEFLTYFQNEAQLDKSGLPSDRFFAERPEGSVSTLKIQRTQQEDSAVYLCASSLDHGYGYTFGSGTRLTVV.

The count of this clonotype is one. The gene calls are TRBV19 and TRBJ2-3; TRBD2 aligns across 7 bases. The CDR3 covers 13 residues. CDR1 LNHDA and CDR2 SQIVND come from the germline V gene (reference sequence). With V trimmed by 4 bases and J by 4 bases, 2 bases remained unmatched. CDR3 loop: CASSREGSDTQYF. As DNA, the CDR3 is TGTGCCAGTAGTAGGGAGGGTTCAGATACGCAGTATTTT.

CDR3 in DNA: TGTGCCAGCAGTCTAGGACAGGGGGCCGGTAGCAATCAGCCCCAGCATTTT. Translated, it gives CASSLGQGAGSNQPQHF. V is TRBV28 and J is TRBJ1-5; 11 bases align to TRBD1. Losses at the gene ends were 5 bases for V and 0 bases for J; bases not matched to a gene: 6. The CDR3 extends over 17 amino acids. Germline CDR1 reads MDHEN; CDR2 reads SYDVKM.

The gene calls are TRBV6-2 or TRBV6-3 and TRBJ2-1; D not certain. CDR1 is MNHEY and CDR2 is SVGEGT in the germline V gene. V was pared by 7 bases and J by 6 bases, with 22 bases between. The CDR3 contains 16 residues. This chain's CDR3 is CASTLTTGRVRNEQFF. CDR3 nucleotide sequence: TGTGCCAGCACCCTCACCACTGGAAGAGTCCGCAATGAGCAGTTCTTC.

The V call is TRBV19, the J call TRBJ1-6, with TRBD1 identical over 7 bases. This CDR3 is built from 16 residues. Germline CDR1 and CDR2: LNHDA and SQIVND (reference sequence). The V and J ends lost 6 bases and 7 bases, in that order; junction bases with no gene match: 12. DNA of the CDR3: TGTGCCAGTAGAAACGAACCGGGACAGAACAATTCACCCCTCCACTTT. Its translation is CASRNEPGQNNSPLHF.

This rearrangement joins TRBV7-9 to TRBJ2-2, with D possibly matching TRBD2 (6 bases). The length of the CDR3 is 15 residues. The V and J ends lost 4 bases and 4 bases respectively, with 13 bases between them. Germline V CDR1 and CDR2: SEHNR, FQNEAQ (reference sequence). The chain's CDR3 is CASSWGGMGTGELFF. DNA for the CDR3: TGTGCCAGCAGCTGGGGCGGGATGGGCACCGGGGAGCTGTTTTTT.

V usage is TRBV29-1 and J usage is TRBJ2-2; the match to TRBD2 covers 7 bases. Looked up from germline, CDR1 is SQVTM and CDR2 is ANQGSEA. V was clipped by 4 bases and J by 8 bases; unmatched bases: 7. The CDR3 has 13 amino acids. The CDR3: CSVARGFGGELFF. The CDR3 DNA sequence: TGCAGCGTTGCGCGGGGGTTTGGAGGGGAGCTGTTTTTT.

CDR3 sequence (DNA): TGCGCCAGCAGCCAAGATGTTGGGGGCTCCTACGAGCAGTACTTC. This encodes CASSQDVGGSYEQYF. This chain uses TRBV4-3 with TRBJ2-7, with D perhaps TRBD1 or TRBD2 (5 bases each). The CDR3 runs 15 residues. Trimming removed 0 bases at V and 0 bases at J, with 9 bases between. The V gene's germline CDR1 is LGHNA and CDR2 YSLEER.

This clonotype has a handful of counts. The V gene is TRBV19, the J gene TRBJ1-2; no clear D gene. The CDR3 consists of 14 residues. V lost 3 bases and J lost 4, with 12 bases in between. Germline V CDR1 and CDR2: LNHDA, SQIVND (reference sequence). Here the CDR3 reads CASSMGTPLYGYTF. CDR3 in DNA: TGTGCCAGTAGTATGGGCACCCCACTCTATGGCTACACCTTC.

As DNA, the CDR3 is TGTGCCACCGAAGGGTCCCCGGTAGATCGCCCCTACAATGAGCAGTTCTTC. Translation: CATEGSPVDRPYNEQFF. V gene TRBV19 combines with J gene TRBJ2-1; D remains unclear. Germline V gives CDR1 LNHDA, CDR2 SQIVND (reference sequence). This CDR3 has 17 amino acids. V gave up 10 bases and J gave up 2 bases, with 24 bases separating them.

This clonotype was observed many times. The V and J genes are TRBV5-1 and TRBJ2-1; the D gene is possibly TRBD2 (6 bases). Germline V CDR1 and CDR2: SGHRS, YFSETQ. This CDR3 is 12 amino acids long. With 4 bases removed from V and 9 bases from J, the gap between germline ends came to 11 bases. In nucleotides, the CDR3 is TGCGCCAGCAGCCGGGGGACGGCTGAGCAGTTCTTC. Its protein is CASSRGTAEQFF.